This T cell receptor beta chain was identified in a study of T cell responses to AZD1222 COVID-19 vaccine. About the study: Second doses at about 4 or about 12 weeks were pooled.

Generated by immunoSEQ multiplex PCR, the TCRdb table keeps only in-frame clones and is missing some. Of tens of thousands of clones in the sample, about nine tenths were seen once. Trimming removed 3 bases from V and 6 bases from J, with 9 bases in between. The CDR3 contains 14 residues. Germline V lookup: CDR1 SGHVS, CDR2 FNYEAQ. This chain uses TRBV7-6 with TRBJ1-6; D is unclear. This sample comprised peripheral blood, obtained on day 0 of AZD1222 vaccination. This clonotype was obtained from an adult in good health. The CDR3 region has the DNA TGTGCCAGCAGCTTGACGGATCCTAATTCACCCCTCCACTTT. Translated: CASSLTDPNSPLHF.